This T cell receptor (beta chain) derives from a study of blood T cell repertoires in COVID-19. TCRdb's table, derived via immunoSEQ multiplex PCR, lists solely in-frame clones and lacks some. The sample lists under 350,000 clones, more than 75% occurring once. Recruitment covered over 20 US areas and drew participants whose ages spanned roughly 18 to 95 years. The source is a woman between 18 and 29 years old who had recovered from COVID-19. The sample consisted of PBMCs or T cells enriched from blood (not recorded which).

CDR3 DNA: TGTGCCAGTAGTGTCGACAGGTACTCGGGCCCCTCCTATGGCTACACCTTC. Translating gives CASSVDRYSGPSYGYTF. The chain combines TRBV19 with TRBJ1-2, with D possibly TRBD1 on 6 matching bases. The CDR3 consists of 17 residues. Trimming removed 5 bases from V and 4 bases from J, with 23 bases in between. Per germline, CDR1 LNHDA and CDR2 SQIVND (reference sequence).